This is a list of T cell receptor beta chains from one sample in a study of CD8 T cells in ankylosing spondylitis. From the 5' RACE reads, TCRdb called clonotypes with MiXCR, one entry per CDR3 protein. Of 100,000 to 150,000 distinct CDR3 sequences listed, approximately 14% are singletons. Sequencing used blood, either unsorted or a sorted T cell fraction (not recorded which). The receptors were gathered from a female donor with ankylosing spondylitis or in good health (not recorded which). Each CDR3 is given with its conserved first and last residue. A D gene is named only where the DNA matches it firmly. The size field is filled for only some rows; it gives once, few, many or a size class.

v_gene	abundance	d_gene	j_gene	CDR3nt	CDR3aa
TRBV12-3/TRBV12-4	.	.	TRBJ2-4	TGTGCCAGCAGTTTAACAGGAGGCAAAAACATTCAGTACTTC	CASSLTGGKNIQYF
TRBV29-1	many	.	TRBJ2-5	TGCAGCGTTCACGGACAAGAGACCCAGTACTTC	CSVHGQETQYF
TRBV7-9	once	.	TRBJ2-3	TGTGCCAGCAGCTCATACAGGGTATCCACAGATACGCAGTATTTT	CASSSYRVSTDTQYF
TRBV18	.	TRBD2	TRBJ2-3	TGTGCCAGCTCACCGACTAGCGGGGGAATACCATCGTGGGATACGCAGTATTTT	CASSPTSGGIPSWDTQYF
TRBV20-1	.	.	TRBJ2-4	TGCAGTGCCCCGCTCCAGGACATTCAGTACTTC	CSAPLQDIQYF
TRBV19	.	.	TRBJ2-1	TGTGCCAGCGCTGAGCGTGTCTCCTACAATGAGCAGTTCTTC	CASAERVSYNEQFF
TRBV29-1	many	TRBD2	TRBJ2-3	TGCAGCGTTCGGACTAGCGCAGATACGCAGTATTTT	CSVRTSADTQYF
TRBV5-1	many	.	TRBJ2-6	TGCGCCAGCAGCACACAAGGGCGGACATCTGGGGCCAACGTCCTGACTTTC	CASSTQGRTSGANVLTF
TRBV11-2	.	TRBD2	TRBJ2-7	TGTGCCAGCAGCTTATTAAGCGGGGGGCACGTTATATCCTACGAGCAGTACTTC	CASSLLSGGHVISYEQYF
TRBV10-3	few	.	TRBJ2-3	TGTGCCATCAGTGACTCCGGGACCCCAAAGGATACGCAGTATTTT	CAISDSGTPKDTQYF
TRBV7-9	.	.	TRBJ1-2	TGTGCCAGCAGTTGGGACGGAGGGACCTATGGCTACACCTTC	CASSWDGGTYGYTF
TRBV7-9	many	TRBD1	TRBJ1-1	TGTGCCAGCAGCCACCTTCGGGGACAGAGTAATGAAGCTTTCTTT	CASSHLRGQSNEAFF
TRBV5-1	many	.	TRBJ1-4	TGCGCCAGCAGCCTTCAGGGGATCGGCAATGAAAAACTGTTTTTT	CASSLQGIGNEKLFF
TRBV3-1	few	TRBD1	TRBJ1-6	TGTGCCAGCTCCCGGGACAGGTCAAATTCACCCCTCCACTTT	CASSRDRSNSPLHF
TRBV28	many	TRBD2	TRBJ2-3	TGTGCCAGCAGTTCCTCATTCAGACTAGCGGACACAGATACGCAGTATTTT	CASSSSFRLADTDTQYF
TRBV9	few	TRBD1	TRBJ1-6	TGTGCCAGCGCCGGGACAGAGGGTTCACCCCTCCACTTT	CASAGTEGSPLHF
TRBV7-2	many	TRBD1	TRBJ1-1	TGTGCCAGCAGTTGGGACAGGGATGAGGGCACTGAAGCTTTCTTT	CASSWDRDEGTEAFF
TRBV30	few	TRBD1	TRBJ2-5	TGTGCCTGGGGACAGGGCATTCGGGAGACCCAGTACTTC	CAWGQGIRETQYF